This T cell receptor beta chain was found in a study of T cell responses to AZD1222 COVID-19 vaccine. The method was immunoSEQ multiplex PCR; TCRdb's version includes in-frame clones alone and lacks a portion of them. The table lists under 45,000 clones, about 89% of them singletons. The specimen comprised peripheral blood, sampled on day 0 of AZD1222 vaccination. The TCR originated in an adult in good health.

The CDR3 reads CASSVTGTSGYEQYF. CDR3 nucleotide sequence: TGTGCCAGCAGCGTGACCGGGACTAGCGGCTACGAGCAGTACTTC. This chain links TRBV7-2 with TRBJ2-7; TRBD2 agrees at 11 bases. Germline V gene data show CDR1 as SGHTA and CDR2 as FQGNSA. The CDR3 extends over 15 amino acids. The junction had 6 bases not matched to a gene; V was cut back by 5 bases and J by 3 bases.